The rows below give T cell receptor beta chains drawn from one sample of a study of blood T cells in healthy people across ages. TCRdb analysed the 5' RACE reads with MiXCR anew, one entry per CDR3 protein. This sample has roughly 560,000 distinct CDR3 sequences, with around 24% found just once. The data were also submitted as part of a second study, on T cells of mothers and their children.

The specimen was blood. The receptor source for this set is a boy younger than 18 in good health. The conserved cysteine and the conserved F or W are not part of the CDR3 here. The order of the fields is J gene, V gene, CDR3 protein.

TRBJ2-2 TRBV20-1 SARALAGAGGLF
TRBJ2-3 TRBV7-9 ASSFPGRSTDTQY
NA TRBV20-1 SARDLMGGPYEQY
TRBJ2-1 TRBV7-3 ASSLKGLDNEQF
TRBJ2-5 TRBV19 ASSIDCGTGAETQY
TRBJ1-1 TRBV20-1 SAFTGRGEAF
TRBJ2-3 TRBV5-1 ASSLTSTATDTQY
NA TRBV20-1 SSPGLTYNEQF
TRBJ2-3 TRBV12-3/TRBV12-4 ASSSTGTDTQY
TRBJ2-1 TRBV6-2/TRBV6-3 ASSRDGGQQF
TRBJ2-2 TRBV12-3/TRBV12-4 ASSPPADGGELF
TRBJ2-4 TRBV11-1 ASSQRAKNIQY
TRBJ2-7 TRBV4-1 ASSPTVSSYEQY
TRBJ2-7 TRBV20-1 SARATTVEDEQY
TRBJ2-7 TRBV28 ASSLVLAGGPRI
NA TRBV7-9 ASSGKGRYEQY
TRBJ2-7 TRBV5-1 ASSLRRGSYEQY
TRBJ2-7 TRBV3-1 ASSQEGAAYEQY
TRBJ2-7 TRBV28 ASGTLGRGPHEQY
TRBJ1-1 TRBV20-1 SGWENTEAF
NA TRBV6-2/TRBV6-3 ASSSLREGRETQY
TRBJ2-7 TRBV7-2 ASSFPEFSYEQY
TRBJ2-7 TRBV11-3 ASSPGHEYEQY
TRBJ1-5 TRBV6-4 ASSASGTEDQPQH
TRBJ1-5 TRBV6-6 ASSYSPGGQPQH
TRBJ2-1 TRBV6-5 ASSTGLAGGGPFLYEQF
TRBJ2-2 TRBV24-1 ATSATGELF
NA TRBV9 ASSVVAGSYEQY
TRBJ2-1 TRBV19 ASSADGEYEQF
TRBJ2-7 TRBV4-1 ASSQGESGGFEQY
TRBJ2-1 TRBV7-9 ASSLYPTGGSTYNEQF
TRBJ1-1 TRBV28 ASRIGKWNTEAF
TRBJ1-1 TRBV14 ASSQEIAGGTEAF
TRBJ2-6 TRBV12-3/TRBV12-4 ASSLGWASGANVLT
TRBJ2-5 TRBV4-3 ASSQGQGRDWGTQY
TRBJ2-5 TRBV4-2 ASSQEQGETQY